The 24 T cell receptor beta chains below were found in one sample sequenced in a study of OX40 agonist ivuxolimab in advanced cancers. Measured with immunoSEQ multiplex PCR; TCRdb has only the in-frame clones, and not every one. The sample includes about 71,000 clones, roughly 86% of them seen just once. This specimen consisted of CD4+ or CD8+ T cells sorted from blood, obtained in a trial of the OX40 agonist ivuxolimab. The receptors shown here come from an adult with an advanced solid tumor such as melanoma, head and neck, liver or kidney cancer.

This rearrangement joins TRBV29-1 to TRBJ2-7, with 7 bases matching TRBD2. This CDR3 comprises 11 residues. V dropped 4 bases and J dropped 11; count of bases not matched to a gene: 8. Germline CDR1 reads SQVTM; CDR2 reads ANQGSEA. CDR3 sequence (DNA): TGCAGCGTTGGGGGGACTACGAGCGAGTACTTC. Amino acids: CSVGGTTSEYF.

The rearrangement links TRBV19 to TRBJ1-2; D may be TRBD1 (5 bases). The CDR3 runs to 13 residues. The germline gives CDR1 LNHDA, CDR2 SQIVND (reference sequence). V was trimmed by 3 bases and J by 7 bases, leaving 12 bases between them. CDR3 in DNA: TGTGCCAGTAGTATTGCGGGGGTTCGTGGCTACACCTTC. Protein: CASSIAGVRGYTF. The full variable domain, its missing parts supplied by reference TRBV19 and TRBJ1-2, is DGGITQSPKYLFRKEGQNVTLSCEQNLNHDAMYWYRQDPGQGLRLIYYSQIVNDFQKGDIAEGYSVSREKKESFPLTVTSAQKNPTAFYLCASSIAGVRGYTFGSGTRLTVV.

The V call is TRBV18, the J call TRBJ2-7; D uncertain. CDR3 length equals 14 residues. V lost 6 bases, J lost 0 bases, and 12 bases lay in between. CDR1 is KGHSH and CDR2 is LQKENI in the germline V gene. DNA for the CDR3: TGTGCCAGCTCCCGAGGTGCTATCTCCTACGAGCAGTACTTC. As protein: CASSRGAISYEQYF.

This clone was recorded a few times. The gene calls are TRBV5-1 and TRBJ2-1; D not certain. Trimming shortened V by 4 bases and J by 0 bases, and 8 bases separated the two germline ends. This CDR3 has 14 residues. CDR1 and CDR2 (germline): SGHRS, YFSETQ. CDR3 sequence (DNA): TGCGCCAGCAGCCCTAGGAGCTCCTACAATGAGCAGTTCTTC. Translation gives CASSPRSSYNEQFF.

This chain joins TRBV10-3 and TRBJ2-7; 9 positions match TRBD1. The CDR3 sequence is 16 residues long. CDR1 ENHRY and CDR2 SYGVKD come from the germline V gene. V was clipped by 10 bases and J by 2 bases; unmatched bases: 15. CDR3 amino acids: CATENRDREQTYEQYF. For the CDR3, the DNA is TGTGCCACCGAAAACCGGGACAGGGAACAAACCTACGAGCAGTACTTC.

This sequence joins TRBV5-4 and TRBJ2-3; a weak D match, TRBD1 (5 bases). Looked up from germline, CDR1 is SGHNT and CDR2 is YYREEE (reference sequence). V was clipped by 2 bases and J by 4 bases, with 17 bases between them. The CDR3 totals 16 residues. The CDR3 loop is CASSLQILGESDTQYF. The CDR3 bases are TGTGCCAGCAGCTTACAAATTCTAGGGGAATCAGATACGCAGTATTTT.

The rearrangement joins TRBV11-3 to TRBJ1-1; D not resolved. CDR1 and CDR2 from the germline V gene are SGHNT and YENEEA. The CDR3 length is 13 residues. Trimming pared 2 bases from V and 8 bases from J, leaving 12 bases between. The CDR3 region has the DNA TGTGCCAGCAGCTTACGGGCAGGCTCCGAAGCTTTCTTT. Its translation: CASSLRAGSEAFF.

This chain links TRBV10-3 with TRBJ1-1; D is perhaps TRBD1 (5 bases). V gave up 11 bases and J gave up 3 bases, with 16 bases separating them. Germline lookup yields CDR1 ENHRY and CDR2 SYGVKD. The CDR3 loop spans 13 amino acids. The CDR3 DNA follows: TGTGCCTCTCAGCCACGGGGGGACACTGAAGCTTTCTTT. Protein: CASQPRGDTEAFF.

This clone was counted only a few times. This rearrangement joins TRBV6-6 to TRBJ2-3; D may be TRBD1 or TRBD2 (5 bases each). The germline gives CDR1 MNHNY, CDR2 SVGAGI (reference sequence). V lost 7 bases and J lost 6, with 20 bases in between. This CDR3 has 15 amino acids. In nucleotides, the CDR3 is TGTGCCAGCACCACTCATTGGGACGGCGAGGATACGCAGTATTTT. It codes for CASTTHWDGEDTQYF.

This clone was seen a handful of times. This chain links TRBV27 with TRBJ2-1; TRBD1 matches 7 bases. In germline, CDR1 is MNHEY, CDR2 SMNVEV (reference sequence). The J segment lost 2 bases and the V segment lost 3 bases, leaving 4 bases of the junction unmatched. There are 15 residues in the CDR3. The CDR3 sequence is CASSFSGQTYNEQFF. CDR3 sequence (DNA): TGTGCCAGCAGTTTCTCGGGACAGACCTACAATGAGCAGTTCTTC.

V is TRBV7-8 and J is TRBJ2-7; D perhaps matches TRBD2 (6 bases). The CDR3 totals 15 residues. Germline assignment: CDR1 SGHVS and CDR2 FQNEAQ. V lost 3 bases and J 6 bases, leaving 18 bases between the germline ends. For the CDR3, the DNA is TGTGCCAGCAGCTTGAGGGTAGCGGCTTTGGGCGAGCAGTACTTC. This sequence encodes CASSLRVAALGEQYF.

The chain has TRBV28 and TRBJ1-2; D uncertain. Germline-derived CDR1 and CDR2 are MDHEN and SYDVKM. V dropped 1 base and J dropped 7 bases, with 10 bases sitting between them. This CDR3 spans 13 amino acids. The CDR3 nucleotides are TGTGCCAGCAGTTTATCTTTGGGGTCTGGCTACACCTTC. Translating gives CASSLSLGSGYTF.

The count of this clone is one. The chain joins TRBV10-3 to TRBJ2-7; D possibly uses TRBD1 or TRBD2 (7 bases each). V was trimmed by 6 bases and J by 6 bases, leaving 21 bases between them. This CDR3 contains 15 residues. Germline V lookup: CDR1 ENHRY, CDR2 SYGVKD. The CDR3 sequence: CAISRDSLGRGEQYF. Here the CDR3 DNA reads TGTGCCATCAGCCGGGACAGCCTTGGGAGGGGCGAGCAGTACTTC.

The table lists this clone with a few counts. V is TRBV30 and J is TRBJ1-2, with D possibly being TRBD1 (5 bases). Germline lookup yields CDR1 GTSNPN and CDR2 SVGIG (reference sequence). There are 13 residues in the CDR3. V lost 0 bases, J lost 8 bases, and 13 bases lay in between. Written as DNA, the CDR3 is TGTGCCTGGAGTGTAGGCGGGGGGGACGGCTACACCTTC. Protein sequence: CAWSVGGGDGYTF.

This clone was seen a few times. The chain is built from TRBV11-2 and TRBJ2-1; 8 nucleotides line up with TRBD2. The germline CDR1 and CDR2 sequences are SGHAT and FQNNGV. Trimming took 5 bases from V and 4 from J; bases not matched to a gene: 10. This CDR3 has 16 amino acids. This CDR3 is CASSLRLAKTYNEQFF. For the CDR3, the DNA is TGTGCCAGCAGCCTTCGACTAGCGAAAACGTACAATGAGCAGTTCTTC.

V is TRBV5-1 and J is TRBJ1-5; tentative D call: TRBD1 (5 bases). Trimming left V 0 bases short and J 9 bases short, with 10 bases between. Germline V gene lookup returns CDR1 SGHRS and CDR2 YFSETQ. CDR3 length equals 13 residues. The DNA for the CDR3 is TGCGCCAGCAGCTTGGTAGGGGATCGGCCCCAGCATTTT. It is translated as CASSLVGDRPQHF.

J is TRBJ2-5 and V is TRBV7-9, with unresolved D. From germline, CDR1 is SEHNR and CDR2 FQNEAQ (reference sequence). V gave up 1 base and J gave up 0 bases, with 9 bases separating them. The CDR3 is 15 residues long. The DNA of the CDR3 is TGTGCCAGCAGCTTAGGCACGCCGTACCAAGAGACCCAGTACTTC. It translates to CASSLGTPYQETQYF.

This chain links TRBV7-9 with TRBJ2-5, with TRBD2 matching 8 bases. CDR1 SEHNR and CDR2 FQNEAQ come from the germline V gene (reference sequence). The CDR3 length is 14 residues. V dropped 3 bases and J dropped 3; count of bases not matched to a gene: 3. CDR3 coding DNA: TGTGCCAGCAGCTTCGATAGCGGGAAAGAGACCCAGTACTTC. It translates to CASSFDSGKETQYF. Full variable domain (missing parts from reference TRBV7-9 and TRBJ2-5): DTGVSQNPRHKITKRGQNVTFRCDPISEHNRLYWYRQTLGQGPEFLTYFQNEAQLEKSRLLSDRFSAERPKGSFSTLEIQRTEQGDSAMYLCASSFDSGKETQYFGPGTRLLVL.

The DNA of the CDR3 is TGTGCCAGCAGTTCCGGGGCCCCTAGCACCGGGGAGCTGTTTTTT. It specifies CASSSGAPSTGELFF. This chain links TRBV27 with TRBJ2-2, with D perhaps being TRBD1 or TRBD2 (5 bases each). Germline V gene data show CDR1 as MNHEY and CDR2 as SMNVEV (reference sequence). Trimming stripped 4 bases from V and 4 bases from J, with 13 bases between. The CDR3 runs 15 residues.

This chain uses TRBV7-3 with TRBJ2-1, with 15 bases fitting TRBD2. The CDR3 extends over 17 amino acids. Germline V CDR1 and CDR2: SGHTA, FQGTGA. V dropped 5 bases and J dropped 4; count of bases not matched to a gene: 6. The CDR3 DNA reads as TGTGCCAGCAGCATCGGGACTAGCGGGAGGATTTACAATGAGCAGTTCTTC. This gives the protein CASSIGTSGRIYNEQFF.

The chain couples TRBV19 to TRBJ1-1; the D gene is possibly TRBD1 (6 bases). Trimming stripped 1 base from V and 9 bases from J, with 12 bases between. Germline V gene lookup returns CDR1 LNHDA and CDR2 SQIVND (reference sequence). The CDR3 runs 13 residues. This CDR3 is CASSIGDRYKAFF. In DNA form, the CDR3 reads TGTGCCAGTAGTATAGGAGACAGGTACAAAGCTTTCTTT.

The gene calls are TRBV6-5 and TRBJ2-7; a possible D gene is TRBD1 (6 bases). The ends were cut back, 4 bases at V and 1 base at J, with 11 bases in the middle. The CDR3 loop spans 14 amino acids. Germline CDR1 MNHEY, CDR2 SVGAGI. DNA for the CDR3: TGTGCCAGCAGTTCGTCGGACAGTTCCTACGAGCAGTACTTC. Translated, it gives CASSSSDSSYEQYF.

V and J are TRBV5-8 and TRBJ2-1; D gene uncertain. With 2 bases removed from V and 3 bases from J, the gap between germline ends came to 9 bases. Germline V gene data show CDR1 as SGHTS and CDR2 as YDEGEE. The CDR3 contains 14 residues. This CDR3 reads CASSLGRYYNEQFF. The CDR3 region has the DNA TGTGCCAGCAGCTTAGGACGCTACTACAATGAGCAGTTCTTC.

This clone was recorded only once. The chain employs TRBV28 and TRBJ1-5; 9 positions match TRBD1. V was clipped by 6 bases and J by 5 bases; unmatched bases: 5. This CDR3 region has 14 residues. Looked up from germline, CDR1 is MDHEN and CDR2 is SYDVKM. CDR3 sequence reads: CASRIRTGDQPQHF. The DNA for the CDR3 is TGTGCCAGCAGGATTAGGACAGGGGATCAGCCCCAGCATTTT. The full variable domain, completed using reference TRBV28 and TRBJ1-5, is DVKVTQSSRYLVKRTGEKVFLECVQDMDHENMFWYRQDPGLGLRLIYFSYDVKMKEKGDIPEGYSVSREKKERFSLILESASTNQTSMYLCASRIRTGDQPQHFGDGTRLSIL.